A selection of T cell receptor beta chains follows, all from one sample in a study of T cell responses to AZD1222 COVID-19 vaccine. Sequencing was performed with immunoSEQ multiplex PCR; in TCRdb, only in-frame clones are kept and a portion is missing. The sample consists of about 140,000 clones, 70% to 90% of them appearing once. Sequencing used peripheral blood, obtained on day 0 of AZD1222 vaccination. Source of these receptors: an adult in good health. CDR3s include the opening cysteine and the closing phenylalanine or tryptophan. The order of the fields is V gene, clone size, J gene, D gene, CDR3 DNA, CDR3 protein. The D gene is left open where the match is weak. Size tells how often a clone was seen (once, few, many) or the class of an expanded clone, and some rows leave it out.

TRBV19	-	TRBJ1-4	-	TGTGCCAGTAGTATCAAAGGTGAAAAACTGTTTTTT	CASSIKGEKLFF
TRBV5-4	-	TRBJ1-2	-	TGTGCCAGCAGCCCCCTAATTGGTGGCTACACCTTC	CASSPLIGGYTF
TRBV28	-	TRBJ1-2	-	TGTGCCAGCAGCTGGACAGTACCCCGTGGCTACACCTTC	CASSWTVPRGYTF
TRBV27	-	TRBJ1-1	-	TGTGCCAGCAGTTCGGGGGCAGCTGAAGCTTTCTTT	CASSSGAAEAFF
TRBV20-1	-	TRBJ2-5	TRBD2	TGCAGTGCTAGTTGGACTAGCGGGAGTCAACAGACCCAGTACTTC	CSASWTSGSQQTQYF
TRBV2	once	TRBJ2-6	-	TGTGCCGGAAGTACTAGAACTGGGGCCAACGTCCTGACTTTC	CAGSTRTGANVLTF
TRBV6-5	-	TRBJ2-3	TRBD2	TGTGCCAGCACCAACGGGGCGGGAGACACAGATACGCAGTATTTT	CASTNGAGDTDTQYF
TRBV4-2	-	TRBJ2-5	TRBD2	TGTGCCAGCAGCTGGACTAGCGGGGGGGCCCAAGAGACCCAGTACTTC	CASSWTSGGAQETQYF
TRBV7-2	-	TRBJ1-4	-	TGTGCCAGCAGCTCCTTGTCGGGGGCGCGAAATGAAAAACTGTTTTTT	CASSSLSGARNEKLFF
TRBV21-1	once	TRBJ2-5	-	-	CASSVGQGAGGGRTCAQYF
TRBV4-2	-	TRBJ2-4	-	TGTGCCAGCAGCCCATTAGCTGAAGCCAAAAACATTCAGTACTTC	CASSPLAEAKNIQYF
TRBV28	-	TRBJ2-1	-	TGTGCCAGCAGTTCCTACAGTTGGGCGGATAATGAGCAGTTCTTC	CASSSYSWADNEQFF
TRBV6-5	once	TRBJ1-5	-	TGTGCCAGCGCGGGGGGCCAGGGATCGAGATGGCCCCAGCATTTT	CASAGGQGSRWPQHF
TRBV2	-	TRBJ2-3	TRBD2	TGTGCCAGCAGTGAACCGGGGCGGGGGTTCACAGATACGCAGTATTTT	CASSEPGRGFTDTQYF
TRBV3-1/TRBV3-2	-	TRBJ1-5	-	TGTGCCAGCAGCGCCGCCGGGGGCGGGCAGCCCCAGCATTTT	CASSAAGGGQPQHF
TRBV7-2	-	TRBJ2-1	-	TGTGCCAGCAGCTTAGGGTCGTTCACTAACGATGAGCAGTTCTTC	CASSLGSFTNDEQFF
TRBV5-4	-	TRBJ2-2	-	TGTGCCAGCAGTCATCCGGTAGTTAACACCGGGGAGCTGTTTTTT	CASSHPVVNTGELFF
TRBV7-8	-	TRBJ2-7	-	TGTGCCAGCAGCTTTCGGGCAGGGGCTTACGAGCAGTACTTC	CASSFRAGAYEQYF
TRBV28	-	TRBJ1-2	-	TGTGCCAGCAGTGTTGGAGGGGAGGTCCATGGCTACACCTTC	CASSVGGEVHGYTF
TRBV27	-	TRBJ2-7	-	TGTGCCAGCAGTTTATTCCCCGGGGGCAGCTACGAGCAGTACTTC	CASSLFPGGSYEQYF
TRBV5-1	-	TRBJ1-4	TRBD1	TGCGCCAGCAGTTCGGACAGGTCGAGGGAAAAACTGTTTTTT	CASSSDRSREKLFF
TRBV28	-	TRBJ1-5	-	TGTGCCAGCAACAGTTTATTATTGGGATTCGATCAGCCCCAGCATTTT	CASNSLLLGFDQPQHF
TRBV27	-	TRBJ2-1	-	TGTGCCAGCTCCCACGGCCAGTATGAGCAGTTCTTC	CASSHGQYEQFF
TRBV18	once	TRBJ1-2	-	TGTGCCAGCTCACCCTTTAGGGGTACGAACTATGGCTACACCTTC	CASSPFRGTNYGYTF
TRBV28	-	TRBJ1-5	-	TGTGCCAGCAGTTTACCGACAGGACGCAATCAGCCCCAGCATTTT	CASSLPTGRNQPQHF
TRBV24-1	few	TRBJ2-1	-	TGTGCCACCAGCGACTTAGCGGCCTACAATGAGCAGTTCTTC	CATSDLAAYNEQFF
TRBV14	-	TRBJ1-1	-	TGTGCCAGCAGCCAAATCATGAACACTGAAGCTTTCTTT	CASSQIMNTEAFF
TRBV29-1	-	TRBJ2-5	TRBD1	TGCAGCTCGGGGACAGGTCGACAAGAGACCCAGTACTTC	CSSGTGRQETQYF
TRBV24-1	once	TRBJ1-1	-	TGTGCCACCAGTGGATCGGGGGTAGGAGTTGAAGCTTTCTTT	CATSGSGVGVEAFF
TRBV4-3	-	TRBJ2-3	-	TGCGCCAGCAGCCAAGATGCACAGGGACCAGATACGCAGTATTTT	CASSQDAQGPDTQYF
TRBV19	-	TRBJ1-5	-	TGTGCCAGTAGTGGCCAAGCTTATAGCAATCAGCCCCAGCATTTT	CASSGQAYSNQPQHF
TRBV5-1	-	TRBJ1-2	TRBD1	TGCGCCAGCAGCTTGGCGGGGACAGCCTATGGCTACACCTTC	CASSLAGTAYGYTF
TRBV19	-	TRBJ2-7	TRBD2	TGTGCCAGTAGTAATAGCGGGAGTCGGTACGAGCAGTACTTC	CASSNSGSRYEQYF
TRBV11-2	-	TRBJ2-4	-	TGTGCCAGCAGTTCCATCAGGGGTGCGGCCAAAAACATTCAGTACTTC	CASSSIRGAAKNIQYF
TRBV7-9	-	TRBJ2-7	TRBD2	TGTGCCAGCAGCTTAGGGACTAGCGGGAGAGGGGCAAGCGAGCAGTACTTC	CASSLGTSGRGASEQYF
TRBV12-5	few	TRBJ1-2	-	TGTGCTAGTGGCTCCGGTTTAATCTATGGCTACACCTTC	CASGSGLIYGYTF
TRBV15	-	TRBJ2-6	TRBD1	TGTGCCACCAGCAGGGGACAGGGCCGTTTCTCTGGGGCCAACGTCCTGACTTTC	CATSRGQGRFSGANVLTF
TRBV25-1	-	TRBJ2-5	TRBD1	TGTGCCAGCAGTGCCTGGACAGGCGTCGGGTGGGAGACCCAGTACTTC	CASSAWTGVGWETQYF
TRBV7-8	-	TRBJ1-4	-	TGTGCCAGCAGCCCCCGTCTACGCCCAGCTAATGAAAAACTGTTTTTT	CASSPRLRPANEKLFF
TRBV11-2	-	TRBJ1-1	-	TGTGCCAGCAGCCTGTCGACATACACTGAAGCTTTCTTT	CASSLSTYTEAFF
TRBV7-2	-	TRBJ2-3	TRBD2	TGTGCCAGCAAGAATCCTAGCGGGAGAGATACGCAGTATTTT	CASKNPSGRDTQYF
TRBV9	-	TRBJ2-2	TRBD1	TGTGCCAGCAGCGTACAGGGGGCTCCCGGGGAGCTGTTTTTT	CASSVQGAPGELFF
TRBV28	-	TRBJ1-5	-	TGTGCCAGCAAACGTAATAGCAATCAGCCCCAGCATTTT	CASKRNSNQPQHF
TRBV4-1	-	TRBJ1-2	TRBD1	TGCGCCAGCAGCCAACCCGGACAGGCGGACCCTAGGTATGGCTACACCTTC	CASSQPGQADPRYGYTF
TRBV6-5	once	TRBJ1-1	-	TGTGCCAGCAGTTCATCAGGGGAGAACACTGAAGCTTTCTTT	CASSSSGENTEAFF
TRBV28	-	TRBJ2-7	-	TGTGCCAGCAGCGTTCACACTAGGAGGGACGAAAGAGAGCAGTACTTC	CASSVHTRRDEREQYF
TRBV7-9	-	TRBJ1-3	-	TGTGCCAGCAGCTTGATTTTGGGAAACACCATATATTTT	CASSLILGNTIYF
TRBV6-1	-	TRBJ2-3	-	TGTGCCAGCAGTGAACCTGCGGGGGCTAGCACAGATACGCAGTATTTT	CASSEPAGASTDTQYF
TRBV6-5	-	TRBJ1-6	-	TGTGCCAGCAGCGGAGGGACACCCGTCGATTCACCCCTCCACTTT	CASSGGTPVDSPLHF
TRBV10-3	-	TRBJ2-1	-	TGTGCCATCAGTGAAAGCAGGTCCTACAATGAGCAGTTCTTC	CAISESRSYNEQFF
TRBV4-3	-	TRBJ2-1	TRBD2	TGCGCCAGCAGCCACCTAGCGGGCAGCTCCTACAATGAGCAGTTCTTC	CASSHLAGSSYNEQFF